The rows below give T cell receptor beta chains drawn from one sample of a study of blood T cell repertoires in COVID-19. Using immunoSEQ multiplex PCR, the repertoire was profiled, and TCRdb retains in-frame clones only, with some absent. Counted here are around 170,000 clones, roughly 80% occurring once; the ten biggest clones make up 9.5% to 15%. The sequencing sample was made of PBMCs or T cells enriched from blood (not recorded which). The receptors originated from a man between 50 and 59 years old who had recovered from COVID-19. Each CDR3 is given with its conserved first and last residue. Fields, in order: J gene, V gene, CDR3 protein.

TRBJ1-2 | TRBV3-1/TRBV3-2 | CAAGGGYGYTF
TRBJ1-1 | TRBV21-1 | CASSKGGLNTEAFF
TRBJ2-5 | TRBV5-4 | CASSPKGGAVETQYF
TRBJ1-2 | TRBV6-5 | CASASPGGMDYGYTF
TRBJ1-6 | TRBV7-3 | CASSSQYNSPLHF
TRBJ2-1 | TRBV18 | CASSQQGQGVEQFF
TRBJ2-7 | TRBV6-5 | CASRNRDYPWEQYF
TRBJ2-2 | TRBV18 | CASSPGANTGELFF
TRBJ2-5 | TRBV7-3 | CASSLSGSRETQYF
TRBJ2-7 | TRBV29-1 | CSAGTGRGSYEQYF
TRBJ2-3 | TRBV5-4 | CASQGTTDTQYF
TRBJ1-2 | TRBV9 | CASSVATGTVNYGYTF
TRBJ1-1 | TRBV7-9 | CASSLGAREAEAFF
TRBJ2-5 | TRBV7-9 | CASSPVAGRRETQYF
TRBJ1-2 | TRBV4-1 | CASSQEGGQGEGYTF
TRBJ2-5 | TRBV3-1/TRBV3-2 | CASSLQTLGTQYF
TRBJ1-3 | TRBV6-5 | CASGGGAGNTIYF
TRBJ2-7 | TRBV29-1 | CSVPGLAAEQYF
TRBJ2-3 | TRBV5-8 | CASSPDRGTQYF
TRBJ2-1 | TRBV11-1 | CASSNRDRGRFEQFF
TRBJ2-5 | TRBV18 | CASSPQTGLQETQYF
TRBJ1-5 | TRBV6-2/TRBV6-3 | CASSKQGWTGNQPQHF
TRBJ2-3 | TRBV2 | CASSDRGDTQYF
TRBJ1-4 | TRBV25-1 | CASSDRGNEKLFF
TRBJ1-3 | TRBV6-5 | CASSYSRQGKANTIYF
TRBJ1-5 | TRBV28 | CASSSATGFSNQPQHF
TRBJ2-5 | TRBV10-3 | CAISSLAGARETQYF
TRBJ1-3 | TRBV6-5 | CASSPDRSGNTIYF
TRBJ2-1 | TRBV2 | CASSGYGGGYNEQFF
TRBJ1-5 | TRBV28 | CASRDSYNQPQHF
TRBJ2-3 | TRBV7-3 | CASGLKGSDTQYF
TRBJ2-5 | TRBV30 | CAWTPLPGLRTQYF
TRBJ2-7 | TRBV5-4 | CASSFGTDSYEQYF
TRBJ1-1 | TRBV10-2 | CASSESSGRLNTEAFF
TRBJ1-4 | TRBV7-3 | CASSLRQGLTNEKLFF
TRBJ1-6 | TRBV7-2 | CASSLGRGPLHF
TRBJ1-1 | TRBV4-1 | CASSQDPVRTRYFF
TRBJ1-1 | TRBV20-1 | CSARSDTEAFF
TRBJ2-1 | TRBV5-1 | CASSLTRPHEQFF